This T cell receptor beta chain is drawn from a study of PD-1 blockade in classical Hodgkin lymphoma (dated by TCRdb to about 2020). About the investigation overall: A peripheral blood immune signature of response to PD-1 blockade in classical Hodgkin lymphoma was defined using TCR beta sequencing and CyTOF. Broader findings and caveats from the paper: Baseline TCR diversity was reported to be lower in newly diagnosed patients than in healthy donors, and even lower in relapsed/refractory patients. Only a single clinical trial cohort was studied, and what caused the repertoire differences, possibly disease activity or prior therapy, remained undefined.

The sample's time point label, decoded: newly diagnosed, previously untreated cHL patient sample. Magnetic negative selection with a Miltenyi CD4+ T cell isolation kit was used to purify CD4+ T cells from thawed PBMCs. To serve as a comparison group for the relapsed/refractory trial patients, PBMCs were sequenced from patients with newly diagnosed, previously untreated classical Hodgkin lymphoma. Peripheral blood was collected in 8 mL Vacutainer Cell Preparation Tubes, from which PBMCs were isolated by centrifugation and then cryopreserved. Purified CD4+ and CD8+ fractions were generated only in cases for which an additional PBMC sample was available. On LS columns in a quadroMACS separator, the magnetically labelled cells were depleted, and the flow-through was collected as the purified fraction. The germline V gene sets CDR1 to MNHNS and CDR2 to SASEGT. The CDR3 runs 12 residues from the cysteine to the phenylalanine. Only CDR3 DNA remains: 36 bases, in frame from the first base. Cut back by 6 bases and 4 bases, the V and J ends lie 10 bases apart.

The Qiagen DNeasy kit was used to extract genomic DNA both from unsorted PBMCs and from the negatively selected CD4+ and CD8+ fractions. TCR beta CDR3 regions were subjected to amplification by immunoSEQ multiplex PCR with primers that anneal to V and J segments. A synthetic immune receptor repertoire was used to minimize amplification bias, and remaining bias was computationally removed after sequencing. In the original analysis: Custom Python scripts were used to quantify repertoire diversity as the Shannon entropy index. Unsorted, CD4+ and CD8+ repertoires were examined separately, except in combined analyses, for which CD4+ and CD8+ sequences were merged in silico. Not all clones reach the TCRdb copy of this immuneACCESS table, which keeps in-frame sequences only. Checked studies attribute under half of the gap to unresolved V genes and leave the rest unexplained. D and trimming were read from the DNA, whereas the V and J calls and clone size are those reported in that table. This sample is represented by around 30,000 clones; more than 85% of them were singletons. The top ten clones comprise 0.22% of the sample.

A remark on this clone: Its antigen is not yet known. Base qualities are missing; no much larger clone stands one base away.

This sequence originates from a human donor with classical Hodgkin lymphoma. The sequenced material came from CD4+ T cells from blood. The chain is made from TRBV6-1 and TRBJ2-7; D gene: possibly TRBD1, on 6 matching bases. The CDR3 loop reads CASRRTEYEQYF. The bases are TGTGCCAGCAGGAGGACAGAGTACGAGCAGTACTTC.